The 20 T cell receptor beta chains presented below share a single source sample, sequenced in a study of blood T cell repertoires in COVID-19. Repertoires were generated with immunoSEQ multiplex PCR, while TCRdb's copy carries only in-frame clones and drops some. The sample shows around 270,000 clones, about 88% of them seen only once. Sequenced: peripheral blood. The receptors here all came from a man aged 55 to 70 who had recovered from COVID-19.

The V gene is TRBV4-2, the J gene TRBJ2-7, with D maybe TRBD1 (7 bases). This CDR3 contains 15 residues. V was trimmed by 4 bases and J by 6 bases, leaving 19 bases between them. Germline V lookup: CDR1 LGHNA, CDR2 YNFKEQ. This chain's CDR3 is CASSRAGQVGGEQYF. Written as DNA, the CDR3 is TGTGCCAGCAGCCGGGCCGGACAGGTGGGGGGCGAGCAGTACTTC.

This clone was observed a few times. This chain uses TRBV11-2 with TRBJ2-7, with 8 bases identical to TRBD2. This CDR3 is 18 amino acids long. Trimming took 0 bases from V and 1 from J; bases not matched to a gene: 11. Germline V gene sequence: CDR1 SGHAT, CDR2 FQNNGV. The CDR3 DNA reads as TGTGCCAGCAGCTTAGATAAAGCGGGAGCGGGGGTGTCCTACGAGCAGTACTTC. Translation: CASSLDKAGAGVSYEQYF.

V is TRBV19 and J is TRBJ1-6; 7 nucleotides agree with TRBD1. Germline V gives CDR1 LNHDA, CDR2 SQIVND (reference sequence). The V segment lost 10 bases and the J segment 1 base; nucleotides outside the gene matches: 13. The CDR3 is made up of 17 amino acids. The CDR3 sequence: CATSGRQGSSYNSPLHF. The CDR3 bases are TGTGCCACCTCCGGGAGACAGGGTTCATCCTATAATTCACCCCTCCACTTT.

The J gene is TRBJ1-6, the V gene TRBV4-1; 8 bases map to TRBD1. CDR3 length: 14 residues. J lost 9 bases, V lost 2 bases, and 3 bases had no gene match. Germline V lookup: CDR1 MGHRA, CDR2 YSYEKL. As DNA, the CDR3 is TGCGCCAGCAGCCAATATGACAGGGGTTCACCCCTCCACTTT. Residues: CASSQYDRGSPLHF.

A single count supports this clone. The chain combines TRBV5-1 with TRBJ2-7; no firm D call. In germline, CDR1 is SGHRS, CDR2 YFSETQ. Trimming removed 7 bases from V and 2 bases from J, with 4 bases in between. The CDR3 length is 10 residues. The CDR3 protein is CASATYEQYF. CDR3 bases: TGCGCCAGCGCTACCTACGAGCAGTACTTC.

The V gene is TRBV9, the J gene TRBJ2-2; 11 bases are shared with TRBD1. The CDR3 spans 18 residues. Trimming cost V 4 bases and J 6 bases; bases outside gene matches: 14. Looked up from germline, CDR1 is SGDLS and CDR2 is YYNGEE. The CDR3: CASSIRLGGTGGSGELFF. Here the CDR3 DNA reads TGTGCCAGCAGCATCCGTCTTGGGGGGACAGGGGGATCCGGGGAGCTGTTTTTT.

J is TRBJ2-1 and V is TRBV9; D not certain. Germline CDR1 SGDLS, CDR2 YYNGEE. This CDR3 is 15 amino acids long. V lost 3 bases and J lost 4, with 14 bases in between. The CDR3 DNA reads TGTGCCAGCAGCGCACTCGATCGCTTTTACAATGAGCAGTTCTTC. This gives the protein CASSALDRFYNEQFF.

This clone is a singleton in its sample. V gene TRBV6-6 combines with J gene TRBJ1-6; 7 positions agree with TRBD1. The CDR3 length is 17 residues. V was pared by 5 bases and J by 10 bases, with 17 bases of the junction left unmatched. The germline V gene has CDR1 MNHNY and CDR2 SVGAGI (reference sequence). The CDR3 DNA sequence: TGTGCCAGCAGTCAGGCAGGGGACAGACAAAGGAGCTCACCCCTCCACTTT. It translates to CASSQAGDRQRSSPLHF.

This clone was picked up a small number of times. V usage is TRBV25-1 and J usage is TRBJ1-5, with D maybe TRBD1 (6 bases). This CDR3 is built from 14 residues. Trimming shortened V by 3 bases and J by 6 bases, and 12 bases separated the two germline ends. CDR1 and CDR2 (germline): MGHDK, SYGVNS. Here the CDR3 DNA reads TGTGCCAGCAGTGATCTACAAGGGGGTCAGCCCCAGCATTTT. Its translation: CASSDLQGGQPQHF.

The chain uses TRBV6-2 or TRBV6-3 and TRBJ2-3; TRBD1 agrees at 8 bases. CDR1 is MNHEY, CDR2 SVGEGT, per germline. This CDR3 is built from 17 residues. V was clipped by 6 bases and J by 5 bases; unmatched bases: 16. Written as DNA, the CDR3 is TGTGCCAGCAGCCAACCCCCGGGCAGGGGGCTGATAGATACGCAGTATTTT. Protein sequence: CASSQPPGRGLIDTQYF.

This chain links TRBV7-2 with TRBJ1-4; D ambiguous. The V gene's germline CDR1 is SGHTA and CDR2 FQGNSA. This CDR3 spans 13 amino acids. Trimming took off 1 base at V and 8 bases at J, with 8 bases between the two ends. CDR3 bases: TGTGCCAGCAGCTTAGTCGTGAGGGAAAAACTGTTTTTT. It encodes CASSLVVREKLFF.

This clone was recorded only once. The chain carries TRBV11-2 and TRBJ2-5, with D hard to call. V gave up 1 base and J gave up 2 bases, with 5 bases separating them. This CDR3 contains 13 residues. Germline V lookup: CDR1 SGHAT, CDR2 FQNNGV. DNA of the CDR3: TGTGCCAGCAGCTTAGGTCGGCAAGAGACCCAGTACTTC. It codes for CASSLGRQETQYF.

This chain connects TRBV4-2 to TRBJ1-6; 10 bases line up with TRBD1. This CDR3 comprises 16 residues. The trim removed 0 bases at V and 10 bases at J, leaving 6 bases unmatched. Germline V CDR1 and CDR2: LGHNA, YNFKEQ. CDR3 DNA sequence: TGTGCCAGCAGCCAAGAGGGGGGGACAGGGGACTCACCCCTCCACTTT. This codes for CASSQEGGTGDSPLHF.

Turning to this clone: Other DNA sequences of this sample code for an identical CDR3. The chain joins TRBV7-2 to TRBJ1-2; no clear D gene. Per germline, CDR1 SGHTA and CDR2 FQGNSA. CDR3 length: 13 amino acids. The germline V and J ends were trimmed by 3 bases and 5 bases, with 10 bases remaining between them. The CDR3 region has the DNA TGTGCCAGCAGCTTGGATCGGGGTTATGGCTACACCTTC. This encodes CASSLDRGYGYTF. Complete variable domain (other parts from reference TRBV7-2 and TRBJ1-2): GAGVSQSPSNKVTEKGKDVELRCDPISGHTALYWYRQSLGQGLEFLIYFQGNSAPDKSGLPSDRFSAERTGGSVSTLTIQRTQQEDSAVYLCASSLDRGYGYTFGSGTRLTVV.

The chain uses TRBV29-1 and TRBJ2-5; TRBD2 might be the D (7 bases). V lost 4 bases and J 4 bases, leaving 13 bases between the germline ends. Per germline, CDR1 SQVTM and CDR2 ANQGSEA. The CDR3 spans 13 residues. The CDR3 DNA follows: TGCAGCGTTGTTGCGGGGGCCGGAGAGACCCAGTACTTC. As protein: CSVVAGAGETQYF.

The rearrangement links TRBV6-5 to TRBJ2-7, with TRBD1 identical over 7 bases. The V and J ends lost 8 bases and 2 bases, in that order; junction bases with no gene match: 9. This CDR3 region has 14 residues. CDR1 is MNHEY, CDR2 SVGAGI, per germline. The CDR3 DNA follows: TGTGCCAGCGCGGTGACAGGGCCCCCCTACGAGCAGTACTTC. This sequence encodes CASAVTGPPYEQYF.

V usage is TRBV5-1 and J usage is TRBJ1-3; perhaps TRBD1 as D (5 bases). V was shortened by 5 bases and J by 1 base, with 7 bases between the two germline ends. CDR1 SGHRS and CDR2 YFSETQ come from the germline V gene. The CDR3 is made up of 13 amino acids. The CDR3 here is CASRGGSGNTIYF. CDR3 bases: TGCGCCAGCAGGGGGGGGTCTGGAAACACCATATATTTT.

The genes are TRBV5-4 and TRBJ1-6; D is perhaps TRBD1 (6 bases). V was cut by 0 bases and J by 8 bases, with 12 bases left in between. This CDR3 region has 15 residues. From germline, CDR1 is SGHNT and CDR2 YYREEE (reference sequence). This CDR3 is CASSLGGGVDSPLHF. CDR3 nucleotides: TGTGCCAGCAGCTTGGGAGGGGGGGTTGATTCACCCCTCCACTTT.

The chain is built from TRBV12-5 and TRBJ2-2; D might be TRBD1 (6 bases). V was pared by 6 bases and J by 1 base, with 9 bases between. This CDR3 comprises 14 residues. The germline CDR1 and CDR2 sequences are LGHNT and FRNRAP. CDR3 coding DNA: TGTGCTAGTGGACCGGGACAGAACACCGGGGAGCTGTTTTTT. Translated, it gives CASGPGQNTGELFF.

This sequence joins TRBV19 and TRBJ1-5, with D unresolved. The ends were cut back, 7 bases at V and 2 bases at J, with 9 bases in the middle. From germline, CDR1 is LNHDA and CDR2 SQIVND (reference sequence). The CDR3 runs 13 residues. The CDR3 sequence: CASKLFGNQPQHF. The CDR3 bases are TGTGCCAGTAAGCTGTTTGGCAATCAGCCCCAGCATTTT.